The sequence of this TCR beta chain was determined in a study of blood T cell repertoires in COVID-19. Sequencing used immunoSEQ multiplex PCR; TCRdb keeps in-frame clones, though not all of them. The sample has about 45,000 clones; 69% are singletons. Trimming removed 3 bases at V and 4 bases at J, with 12 bases between. Germline lookup yields CDR1 SGHAT and CDR2 FQNNGV. The CDR3 has 15 amino acids. The chain employs TRBV11-2 and TRBJ2-2, with D possibly matching TRBD2 (5 bases). This receptor was obtained from a man older than 75 with acute or convalescent COVID-19. Sequencing was done on a sample of peripheral blood. The CDR3 coding sequence is TGTGCCAGCAGCTTGTCCAATGCGGGCACCGGGGAGCTGTTTTTT. This gives the protein CASSLSNAGTGELFF. The full variable domain, rest sourced from reference TRBV11-2 and TRBJ2-2, is EAGVAQSPRYKIIEKRQSVAFWCNPISGHATLYWYQQILGQGPKLLIQFQNNGVVDDSQLPKDRFSAERLKGVDSTLKIQPAKLEDSAVYLCASSLSNAGTGELFFGEGSRLTVL.